The clone carrying this T cell receptor (beta chain) was counted at least ten times. Its antigen remains unknown. With 5 bases removed from V and 1 base from J, the gap between germline ends came to 5 bases. This CDR3 has 12 residues. Germline V gene data show CDR1 as LGHNT and CDR2 as FRNRAP. The data are from a study of human T cells and chemical hapten exposure. Study results and limitations: The donors suffered from alopecia, so their immune response may not match that of healthy people.

Time point indicated: pre-sensitization, week 0. The treatment is: therapeutic diphenylcyclopropenone sensitization with weekly scalp DPC. In the original analysis: From about 22,000 to 700,000 TCRs were found per sample, with a median of 95,638. TCRdb reanalysed the RACE reads using MiXCR and keeps one entry per CDR3 protein. For this entry, the V and J calls and clone size follow TCRdb and not the study's own pipeline. The table records about 350,000 distinct CDR3 sequences, approximately 5% of them present only once. The chain recombines TRBV12-5 with TRBJ1-2; D gene ambiguous. The starting material was whole blood, obtained in connection with sensitization to the hapten diphenylcyclopropenone (DPC). This clonotype was obtained from a woman aged 18-35 years with alopecia areata. Some clones in this sample may be carry-over from other donors' samples. The CDR3 DNA reads as TGTGCTAGTGGTCACAGTAACTATGGCTACACCTTC. This gives the protein CASGHSNYGYTF.